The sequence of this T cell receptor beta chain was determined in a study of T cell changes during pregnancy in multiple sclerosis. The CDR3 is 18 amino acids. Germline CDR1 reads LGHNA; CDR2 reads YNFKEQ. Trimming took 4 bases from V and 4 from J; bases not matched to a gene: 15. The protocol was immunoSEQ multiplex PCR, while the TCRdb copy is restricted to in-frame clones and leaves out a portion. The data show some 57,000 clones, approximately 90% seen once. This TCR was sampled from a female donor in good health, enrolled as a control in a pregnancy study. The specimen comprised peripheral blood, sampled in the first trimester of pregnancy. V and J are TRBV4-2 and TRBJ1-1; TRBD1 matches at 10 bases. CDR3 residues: CASSLRLTGTGVGTEAFF. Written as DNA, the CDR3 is TGTGCCAGCAGCCTGAGATTAACCGGGACAGGGGTGGGCACTGAAGCTTTCTTT.